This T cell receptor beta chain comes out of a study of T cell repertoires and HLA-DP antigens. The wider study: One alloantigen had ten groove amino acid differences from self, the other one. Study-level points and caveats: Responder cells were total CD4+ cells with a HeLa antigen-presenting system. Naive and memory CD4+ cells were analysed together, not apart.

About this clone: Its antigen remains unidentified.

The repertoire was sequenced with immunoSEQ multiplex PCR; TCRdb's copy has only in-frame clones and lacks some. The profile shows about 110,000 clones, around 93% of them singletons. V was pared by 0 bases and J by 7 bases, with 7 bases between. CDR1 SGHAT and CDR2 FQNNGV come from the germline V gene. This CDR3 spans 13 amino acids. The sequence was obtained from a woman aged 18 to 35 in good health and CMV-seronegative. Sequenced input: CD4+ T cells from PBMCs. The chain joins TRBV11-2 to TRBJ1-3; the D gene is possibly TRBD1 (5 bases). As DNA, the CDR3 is TGTGCCAGCAGCTTAGACAGGGCTAACACCATATATTTT. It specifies CASSLDRANTIYF.